The rows below give T cell receptor beta chains drawn from one sample of a study of OX40 agonist ivuxolimab in advanced cancers. Here immunoSEQ multiplex PCR was the method, and the copy in TCRdb shows in-frame clones only, minus some. The data hold around 70,000 clones, with about 82% observed a single time. Material: CD4+ or CD8+ T cells sorted from blood, obtained in a trial of the OX40 agonist ivuxolimab. Receptors were obtained from an adult with an advanced solid tumor such as melanoma, head and neck, liver or kidney cancer. Both conserved end residues are part of each CDR3. Fields, in order: J gene, clone size, D gene, V gene, CDR3 DNA, CDR3 protein. The D gene is left open where the match is weak. Expanded clones get a size class; other rows say once, few or many, or leave the size out.

TRBJ1-5 | few | - | TRBV7-8 | TGTGCCAGCAGCTTAGCTGTCGAAGGGAATCAGCCCCAGCATTTT | CASSLAVEGNQPQHF
TRBJ2-5 | - | - | TRBV5-1 | TGCGCCAGCAGCTTAGGGCAGAAAGAGACCCAGTACTTC | CASSLGQKETQYF
TRBJ2-3 | - | TRBD2 | TRBV6-1 | TGTGCCAGCAGACGACTAGCTAGCACAGATACGCAGTATTTT | CASRRLASTDTQYF
TRBJ2-3 | - | - | TRBV7-9 | TGTGCCAGCAGCTCCTCAGATACGCAGTATTTT | CASSSSDTQYF
TRBJ2-5 | - | - | TRBV28 | TGTGCCAGCAGTTTGGGGACTTCAGAGACCCAGTACTTC | CASSLGTSETQYF
TRBJ2-2 | few | - | TRBV2 | TGTGCCAGCAGTGTTGACCAGGGGTTTACCGGGGAGCTGTTTTTT | CASSVDQGFTGELFF
TRBJ2-6 | - | - | TRBV28 | TGTGCCAGCATTGGGCGGTCGGAGTCTGGGGCCAACGTCCTGACTTTC | CASIGRSESGANVLTF
TRBJ2-3 | - | - | TRBV9 | TGTGCCAGCAGCGTAGAGGCAGATACGCAGTATTTT | CASSVEADTQYF
TRBJ1-3 | - | - | TRBV6-1 | TGTGCCACCGGCTCAGGAGGCTCTGGAAACACCATATATTTT | CATGSGGSGNTIYF
TRBJ2-7 | - | TRBD2 | TRBV7-6 | TGTGCCAGCAGCCCCGCAGCGGGAGCTCCCCTTTCCTACGAGCAGTACTTC | CASSPAAGAPLSYEQYF
TRBJ1-5 | - | - | TRBV5-6 | TGTGCCAGCAGCTTGTTCAGGGGTAGCAATCAGCCCCAGCATTTT | CASSLFRGSNQPQHF
TRBJ2-1 | - | - | TRBV7-3 | TGTGCCAGCAGCTTAAGACAGGAAGCTGAGCAGTTCTTC | CASSLRQEAEQFF
TRBJ2-2 | once | - | TRBV25-1 | TGTGCCAGCACCCGGGAGTCGAACACCGGGGAGCTGTTTTTT | CASTRESNTGELFF
TRBJ2-3 | - | TRBD2 | TRBV19 | TGTGCCAGTAGTTCATCCGGGACTAGAGGGGATACGCAGTATTTT | CASSSSGTRGDTQYF
TRBJ2-3 | few | - | TRBV11-3 | TGTGCCAGCAGCTTAAGTTGGGGGGCCCGAGGGACAGATACGCAGTATTTT | CASSLSWGARGTDTQYF
TRBJ2-6 | - | - | TRBV6-5 | TGTGCCAGCAGTCTCACCATCTCTGGGGCCAACGTCCTGACTTTC | CASSLTISGANVLTF
TRBJ2-7 | - | - | TRBV5-4 | TGTGCCAGCAGTCTGGACACGGAGACTACCTACGAGCAGTACTTC | CASSLDTETTYEQYF
TRBJ2-3 | once | TRBD2 | TRBV4-2 | TGTGCCAGCAGCCACACTAGCGGGGGGGCGGGAGATACGCAGTATTTT | CASSHTSGGAGDTQYF
TRBJ1-2 | - | TRBD1 | TRBV5-4 | TGTGCCAGCAGATTACAGGGGGCGAACTATGGCTACACCTTC | CASRLQGANYGYTF
TRBJ2-6 | - | - | TRBV7-3 | TGTGCCAGCAGCTTGCAGGCTGGGGCCAACGTCCTGACTTTC | CASSLQAGANVLTF
TRBJ2-5 | once | - | TRBV15 | TGTGCCACCAGCAGAGAGAGGTTCCAAGAGACCCAGTACTTC | CATSRERFQETQYF
TRBJ1-1 | - | - | TRBV7-3 | TGTGCCAGCAGCCCCTGGACAGCCCATGGGTTAATGAACACTGAAGCTTTCTTT | CASSPWTAHGLMNTEAFF
TRBJ2-3 | - | TRBD2 | TRBV28 | TGTGCCAGCAGTATAGCGGGAGTTTTAGATACGCAGTATTTT | CASSIAGVLDTQYF
TRBJ1-2 | - | - | TRBV4-1 | TGCGCCAGCAGCCAAGATACGGGCGGGGACTTAGACTATGGCTACACCTTC | CASSQDTGGDLDYGYTF
TRBJ1-3 | - | - | TRBV15 | TGTGCCACCAGCAGCCGAACAGGGTTGCCGGGAAACACCATATATTTT | CATSSRTGLPGNTIYF
TRBJ2-1 | - | TRBD2 | TRBV7-2 | TGTGCCAGCAGCTTCAAAGCGGGAGGGTACAATGAGCAGTTCTTC | CASSFKAGGYNEQFF